This is a list of T cell receptor beta chains from one sample in a study of cytomegalovirus exposure and HLA in healthy donors. Data came from immunoSEQ multiplex PCR; TCRdb stores just in-frame clones and leaves some out. The sample includes 110,000 to 150,000 clones, around 80% of them seen just once. The sequenced sample consisted of PBMCs. These receptors originate from a young man in good health and CMV-seronegative. The CDR3 runs from the conserved cysteine through the conserved F or W.

v_call cdr3_length cdr3_aa
TRBV19 14 CASSWGDSYNEQFF
TRBV6-5 15 CASSYSWGGDYGYTF
TRBV7-9 17 CASSKQPGQGFRETQYF
TRBV5-1 16 CASSSQLAGSNNEQFF
TRBV6-1 15 CASSEPGQASYEQYF
TRBV21-1 18 CASPVIPGALSGANVLTF
TRBV7-8 16 CASSYQGALNTGELFF
TRBV5-8 12 CASSSRRDTIYF
TRBV5-8 12 CASSLAGGKEYF
TRBV28 12 CASSTQGAVNLF
TRBV11-2 15 CASSLAGGPGNTQYF
TRBV7-9 13 CASRPGGYNEQFF
TRBV5-6 16 CASSFGTGGSGNTIYF
TRBV30 13 CAWRKRYSDTQYF
TRBV30 14 CAYTPLASYNEQFF
TRBV27 15 CASSASGTPIYGYTF
TRBV25-1 13 CASSVRTGGEQYF
TRBV6-6 15 CASSYPDRAGNTIYF
TRBV28 16 CASSRGGLAGSYEQYF
TRBV27 16 CASSLTGQGRHTEAFF
TRBV4-2 18 CASSPSPLQGGTNEKLFF
TRBV18 13 CASSRGQNEKLFF
TRBV5-8 17 CASSWGRGLASTDTQYF
TRBV7-2 12 CASSTGLATQYF
TRBV19 15 CASGGQGLSNQPQHF
TRBV5-1 12 CASSLGSAEAFF
TRBV15 14 CATSRDQRDEKLFF
TRBV6-1 13 CASSVTLNTEAFF
TRBV5-4 13 CASSVTGYNEQFF
TRBV5-1 15 CASSPDGTFNEKLFF
TRBV6-4 14 CASSVLPGTYEQYF
TRBV9 12 CASSDQGYEQYF
TRBV11-1 14 CASSFQGPGTEAFF
TRBV2 15 CASSEALGRNYGYTF
TRBV27 15 CASRAQGFGNQPQHF
TRBV6-5 16 CASSYSGTSGSNEQFF
TRBV7-9 14 CASSRRGEDTEAFF
TRBV6-6 15 CASSYGEMGVYEQYF
TRBV4-1 13 CASSQDQVRALFF
TRBV2 18 CASSEGGRGTGITDTQYF
TRBV6-5 11 CASSHSYEQYF
TRBV7-7 15 CASSYGLAEKETQYF
TRBV5-6 16 CASSWGGATGNQPQHF
TRBV9 17 CASSSSVSRGPDYGYTF
TRBV27 16 CASSFLAGVVKNEQFF
TRBV28 15 CASSSGGGGAWEQYF
TRBV19 15 CASNFRVEGNQPQHF
TRBV29-1 14 CSVVPGQGGYEQYF
TRBV4-1 14 CASSPRPVREKLFF
TRBV9 17 CASSVARQREGPEPQYF
TRBV18 15 CASSPLEGTTYEQYF
TRBV5-4 13 CASSWGPNNEQFF
TRBV6-1 12 CASSEWSQTQYF
TRBV28 15 CASSSNANQQGAAFF
TRBV6-1 17 CASSGGTGKPRNQPQHF
TRBV6-1 17 CASSEAGTGVRLYGYTF
TRBV15 15 CATSRRQPTSYEQYF
TRBV9 14 CASSVGEGLETQYF
TRBV7-9 14 CASSSGQVNEKLFF
TRBV7-6 14 CASAPSGNTGELFF